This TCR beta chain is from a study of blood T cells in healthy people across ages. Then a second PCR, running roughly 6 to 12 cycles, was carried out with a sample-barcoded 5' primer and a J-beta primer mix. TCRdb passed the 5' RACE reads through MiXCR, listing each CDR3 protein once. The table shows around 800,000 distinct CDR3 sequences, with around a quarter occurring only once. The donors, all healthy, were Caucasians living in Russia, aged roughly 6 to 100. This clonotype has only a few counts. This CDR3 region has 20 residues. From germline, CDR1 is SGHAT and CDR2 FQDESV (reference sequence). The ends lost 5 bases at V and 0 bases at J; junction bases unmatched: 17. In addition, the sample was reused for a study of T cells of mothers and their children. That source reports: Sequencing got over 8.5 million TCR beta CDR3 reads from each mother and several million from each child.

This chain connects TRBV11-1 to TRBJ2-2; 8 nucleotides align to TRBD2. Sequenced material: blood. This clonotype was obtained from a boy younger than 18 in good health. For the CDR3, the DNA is TGTGCCAGCAGCCCGGGGCAGATAGCGGGGAGCTCCCCGAACACCGGGGAGCTGTTTTTT. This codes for CASSPGQIAGSSPNTGELFF.